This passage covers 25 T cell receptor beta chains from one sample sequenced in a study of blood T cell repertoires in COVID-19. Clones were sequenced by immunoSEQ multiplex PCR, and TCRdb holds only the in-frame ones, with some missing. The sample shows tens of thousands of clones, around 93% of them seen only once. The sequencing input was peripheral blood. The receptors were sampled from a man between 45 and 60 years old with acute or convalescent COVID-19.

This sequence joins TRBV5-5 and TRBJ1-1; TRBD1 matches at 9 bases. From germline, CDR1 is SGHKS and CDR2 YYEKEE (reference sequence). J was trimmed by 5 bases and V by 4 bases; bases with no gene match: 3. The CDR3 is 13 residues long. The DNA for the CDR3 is TGTGCCAGCAGCGTGGGGACAGGGACTGAAGCTTTCTTT. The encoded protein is CASSVGTGTEAFF.

Written as DNA, the CDR3 is TGTGCCAGCAGTAATACAGGGAACGAGCAGTACTTC. The encoded protein is CASSNTGNEQYF. The rearrangement uses TRBV2 and TRBJ2-7, with D possibly being TRBD1 (6 bases). There are 12 residues in the CDR3. Looked up from germline, CDR1 is SNHLY and CDR2 is FYNNEI. V was pared by 5 bases and J by 5 bases, with 10 bases between.

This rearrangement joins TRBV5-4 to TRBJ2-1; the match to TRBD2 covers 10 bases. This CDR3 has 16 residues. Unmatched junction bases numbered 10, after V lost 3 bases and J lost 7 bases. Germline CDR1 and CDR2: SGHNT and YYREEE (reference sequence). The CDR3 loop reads CASSSKAGGPSNEQFF. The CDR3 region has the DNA TGTGCCAGCAGCTCGAAAGCGGGGGGGCCGTCGAATGAGCAGTTCTTC.

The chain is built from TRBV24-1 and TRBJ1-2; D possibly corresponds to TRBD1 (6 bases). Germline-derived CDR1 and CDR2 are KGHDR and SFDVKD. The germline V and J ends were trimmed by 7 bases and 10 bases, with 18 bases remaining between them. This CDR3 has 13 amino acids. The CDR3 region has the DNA TGTGCCACCAGAGGACAGCCCAACCGGGTCTACACCTTC. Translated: CATRGQPNRVYTF.

CDR3 DNA sequence: TGTGCCAGCAGTCCCTCTGCGGGGGGCGAGAATGAGCAGTTCTTC. Amino acids: CASSPSAGGENEQFF. The chain has TRBV6-5 and TRBJ2-1; TRBD2 aligns across 8 bases. The CDR3 is 15 residues long. The junction had 10 bases not matched to a gene; V was cut back by 5 bases and J by 7 bases. The germline gives CDR1 MNHEY, CDR2 SVGAGI.

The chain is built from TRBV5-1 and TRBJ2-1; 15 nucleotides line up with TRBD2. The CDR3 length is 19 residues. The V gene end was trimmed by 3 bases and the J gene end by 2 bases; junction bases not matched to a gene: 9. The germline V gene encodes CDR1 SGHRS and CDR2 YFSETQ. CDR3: CASSSLTGTSGGTYNEQFF. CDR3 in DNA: TGCGCCAGCAGCTCCCTAACCGGGACTAGCGGGGGGACCTACAATGAGCAGTTCTTC.

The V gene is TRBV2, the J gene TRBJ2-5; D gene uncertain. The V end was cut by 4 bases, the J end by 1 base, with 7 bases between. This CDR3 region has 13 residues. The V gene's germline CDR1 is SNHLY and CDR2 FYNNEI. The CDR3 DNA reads TGTGCCAGCAGTGGTGGCACCCAAGAGACCCAGTACTTC. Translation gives CASSGGTQETQYF.

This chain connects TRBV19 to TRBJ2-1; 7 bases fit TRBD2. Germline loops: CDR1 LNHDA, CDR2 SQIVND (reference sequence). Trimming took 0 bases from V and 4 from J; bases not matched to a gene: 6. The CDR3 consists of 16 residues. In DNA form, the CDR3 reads TGTGCCAGTAGTATAGATCAGCGGGGAGGATACAATGAGCAGTTCTTC. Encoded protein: CASSIDQRGGYNEQFF.

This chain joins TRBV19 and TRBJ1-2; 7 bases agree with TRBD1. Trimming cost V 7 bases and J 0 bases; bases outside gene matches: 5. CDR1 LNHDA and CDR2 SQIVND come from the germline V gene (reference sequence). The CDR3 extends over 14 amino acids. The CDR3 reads CASTETGSNYGYTF. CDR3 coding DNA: TGTGCCAGTACAGAGACAGGGTCTAACTATGGCTACACCTTC. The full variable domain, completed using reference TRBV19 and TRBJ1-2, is DGGITQSPKYLFRKEGQNVTLSCEQNLNHDAMYWYRQDPGQGLRLIYYSQIVNDFQKGDIAEGYSVSREKKESFPLTVTSAQKNPTAFYLCASTETGSNYGYTFGSGTRLTVV.

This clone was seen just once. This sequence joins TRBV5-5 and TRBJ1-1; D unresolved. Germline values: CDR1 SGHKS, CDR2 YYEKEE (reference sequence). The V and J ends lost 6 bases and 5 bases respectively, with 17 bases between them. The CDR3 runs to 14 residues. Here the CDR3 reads CASTLWRGGTEAFF. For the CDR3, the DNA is TGTGCCAGCACTCTCTGGCGGGGAGGGACTGAAGCTTTCTTT. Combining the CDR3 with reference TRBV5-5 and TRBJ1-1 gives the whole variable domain DAGVTQSPTHLIKTRGQQVTLRCSPISGHKSVSWYQQVLGQGPQFIFQYYEKEERGRGNFPDRFSARQFPNYSSELNVNALLLGDSALYLCASTLWRGGTEAFFGQGTRLTVV.

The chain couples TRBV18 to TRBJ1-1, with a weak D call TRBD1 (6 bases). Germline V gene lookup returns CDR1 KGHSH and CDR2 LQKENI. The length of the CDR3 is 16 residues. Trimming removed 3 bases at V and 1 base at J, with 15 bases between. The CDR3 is CASSPLGPGANTEAFF. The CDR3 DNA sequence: TGTGCCAGCTCACCCCTTGGACCAGGGGCGAACACTGAAGCTTTCTTT.

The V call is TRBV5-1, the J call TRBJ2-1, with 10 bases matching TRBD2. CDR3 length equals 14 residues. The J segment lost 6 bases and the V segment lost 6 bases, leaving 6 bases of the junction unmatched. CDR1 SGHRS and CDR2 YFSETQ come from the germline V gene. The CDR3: CASNGVAGGNEQFF. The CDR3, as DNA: TGCGCCAGCAACGGAGTAGCGGGGGGCAATGAGCAGTTCTTC.

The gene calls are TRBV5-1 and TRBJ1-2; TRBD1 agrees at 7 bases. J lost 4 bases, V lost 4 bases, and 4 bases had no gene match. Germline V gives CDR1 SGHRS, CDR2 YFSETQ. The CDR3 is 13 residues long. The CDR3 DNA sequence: TGCGCCAGCAGCCGCGGACAGGTCTATGGCTACACCTTC. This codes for CASSRGQVYGYTF.

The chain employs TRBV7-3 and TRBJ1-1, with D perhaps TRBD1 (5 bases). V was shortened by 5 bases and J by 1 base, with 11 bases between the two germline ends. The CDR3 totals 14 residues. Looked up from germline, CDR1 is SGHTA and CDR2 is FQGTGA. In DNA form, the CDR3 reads TGTGCCAGCAGCCTGGGGGGGAAGAACACTGAAGCTTTCTTT. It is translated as CASSLGGKNTEAFF.

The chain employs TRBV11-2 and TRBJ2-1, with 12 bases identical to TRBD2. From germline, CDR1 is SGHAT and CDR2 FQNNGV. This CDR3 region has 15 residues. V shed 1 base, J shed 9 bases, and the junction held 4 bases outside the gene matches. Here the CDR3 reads CASSLVSSGGGEQFF. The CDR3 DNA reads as TGTGCCAGCAGCTTAGTGTCTAGCGGGGGGGGTGAGCAGTTCTTC.

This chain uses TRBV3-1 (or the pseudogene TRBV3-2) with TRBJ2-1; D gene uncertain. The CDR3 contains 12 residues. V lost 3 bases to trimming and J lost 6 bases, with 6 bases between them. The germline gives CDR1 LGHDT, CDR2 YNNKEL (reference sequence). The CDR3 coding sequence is TGTGCCAGCAGCCACCCCAGCAATGAGCAGTTCTTC. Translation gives CASSHPSNEQFF.

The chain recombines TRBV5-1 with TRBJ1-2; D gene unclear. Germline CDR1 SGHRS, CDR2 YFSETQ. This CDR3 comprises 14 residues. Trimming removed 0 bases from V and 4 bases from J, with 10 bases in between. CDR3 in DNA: TGCGCCAGCAGCTTGGGAGAATCCTCCTATGGCTACACCTTC. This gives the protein CASSLGESSYGYTF.

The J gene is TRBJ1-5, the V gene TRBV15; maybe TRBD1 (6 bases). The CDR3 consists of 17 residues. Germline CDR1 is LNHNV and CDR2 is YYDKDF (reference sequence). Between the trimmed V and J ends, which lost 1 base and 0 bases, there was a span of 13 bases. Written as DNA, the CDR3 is TGTGCCACCAGCAGAGTCGGGGGGGGCTATAGCAATCAGCCCCAGCATTTT. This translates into CATSRVGGGYSNQPQHF.

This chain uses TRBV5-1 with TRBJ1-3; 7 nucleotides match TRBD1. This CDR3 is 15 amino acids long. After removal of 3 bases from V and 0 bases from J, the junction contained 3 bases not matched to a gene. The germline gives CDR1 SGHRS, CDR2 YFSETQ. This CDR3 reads CASSSAGGSGNTIYF. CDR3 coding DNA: TGCGCCAGCAGCTCCGCAGGGGGCTCTGGAAACACCATATATTTT.

The CDR3 region is CASSTTGYGYTF. The CDR3 region has the DNA TGTGCCAGCAGTACTACAGGGTATGGCTACACCTTC. The V gene is TRBV12-3 or TRBV12-4, the J gene TRBJ1-2; tentatively, D is TRBD1 (6 bases). Trimming stripped 5 bases from V and 5 bases from J, with 9 bases between. This CDR3 spans 12 amino acids.

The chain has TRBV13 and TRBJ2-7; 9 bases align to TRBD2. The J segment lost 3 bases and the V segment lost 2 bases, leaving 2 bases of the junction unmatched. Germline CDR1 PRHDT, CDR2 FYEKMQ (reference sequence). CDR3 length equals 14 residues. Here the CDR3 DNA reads TGTGCCAGCAGCTTACAAGCGGGGGGCTACGAGCAGTACTTC. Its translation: CASSLQAGGYEQYF.

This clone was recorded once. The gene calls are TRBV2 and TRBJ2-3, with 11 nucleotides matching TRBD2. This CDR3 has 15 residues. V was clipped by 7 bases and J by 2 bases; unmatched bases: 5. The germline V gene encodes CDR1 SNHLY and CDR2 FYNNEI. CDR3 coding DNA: TGTGCCAGCAAAGCTAGCGGGGGGAACACAGATACGCAGTATTTT. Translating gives CASKASGGNTDTQYF.

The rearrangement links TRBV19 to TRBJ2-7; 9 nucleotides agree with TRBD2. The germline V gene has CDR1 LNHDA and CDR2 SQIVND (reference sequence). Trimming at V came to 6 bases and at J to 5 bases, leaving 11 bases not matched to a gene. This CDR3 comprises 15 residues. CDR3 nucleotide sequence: TGTGCCAGTAGCCGAGCGCGGGGGGGTATGGACGAGCAGTACTTC. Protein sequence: CASSRARGGMDEQYF.

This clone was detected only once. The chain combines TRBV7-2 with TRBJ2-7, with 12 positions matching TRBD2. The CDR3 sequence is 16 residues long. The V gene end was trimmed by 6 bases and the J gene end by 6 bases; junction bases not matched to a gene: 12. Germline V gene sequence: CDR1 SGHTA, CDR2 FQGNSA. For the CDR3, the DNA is TGTGCCAGCAGAGGGGCTAGCGGGGGGGCCGGAGGCGAGCAGTACTTC. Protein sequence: CASRGASGGAGGEQYF.

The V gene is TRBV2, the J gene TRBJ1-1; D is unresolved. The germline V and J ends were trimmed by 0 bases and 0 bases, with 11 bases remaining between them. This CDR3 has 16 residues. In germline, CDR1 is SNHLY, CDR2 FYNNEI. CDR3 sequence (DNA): TGTGCCAGCAGTGAAGCGCGGGCAGGATTGAACACTGAAGCTTTCTTT. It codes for CASSEARAGLNTEAFF. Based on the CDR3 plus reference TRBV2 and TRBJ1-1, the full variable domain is EPEVTQTPSHQVTQMGQEVILRCVPISNHLYFYWYRQILGQKVEFLVSFYNNEISEKSEIFDDQFSVERPDGSNFTLKIRSTKLEDSAMYFCASSEARAGLNTEAFFGQGTRLTVV.